This T cell receptor (beta chain) was found in a study of T cells expressing NK-cell markers. Study-level information: Sorted CD3+CD56+NKG2C+, CD3+CD56+NKG2C- and CD3+CD56-NKG2C+ T cells supplied TCR beta repertoires. HCMV seropositivity marked most of the eight sequenced donors; one was seronegative. Whole-study findings and limits: These same clonotypes (in several donors) also led the CD3+CD56-NKG2C+ fraction.

Production of TCR beta cDNA relied on 5'RACE template switching with UMIs. TCRdb reanalyzed the 5' RACE reads, giving one entry per CDR3 protein sequence and no DNA. The table gives approximately 440,000 distinct CDR3 sequences; the top ten clones make up over 1.1% of it. With regard to this clonotype: Its antigen remains unknown.

There are 13 residues in the CDR3. Germline CDR1 is DFQATT and CDR2 is SNEGSKA (reference sequence). The sample was blood T cells: a sorted CD56 or NKG2C T cell subset, CD4+ or CD8+ T cells, or bulk PBMC T cells (not recorded which). This chain joins TRBV20-1 and TRBJ1-3. The TCR comes from a woman aged 50 to 60 in good health. The CDR3: CSARSFSGNTIYF.